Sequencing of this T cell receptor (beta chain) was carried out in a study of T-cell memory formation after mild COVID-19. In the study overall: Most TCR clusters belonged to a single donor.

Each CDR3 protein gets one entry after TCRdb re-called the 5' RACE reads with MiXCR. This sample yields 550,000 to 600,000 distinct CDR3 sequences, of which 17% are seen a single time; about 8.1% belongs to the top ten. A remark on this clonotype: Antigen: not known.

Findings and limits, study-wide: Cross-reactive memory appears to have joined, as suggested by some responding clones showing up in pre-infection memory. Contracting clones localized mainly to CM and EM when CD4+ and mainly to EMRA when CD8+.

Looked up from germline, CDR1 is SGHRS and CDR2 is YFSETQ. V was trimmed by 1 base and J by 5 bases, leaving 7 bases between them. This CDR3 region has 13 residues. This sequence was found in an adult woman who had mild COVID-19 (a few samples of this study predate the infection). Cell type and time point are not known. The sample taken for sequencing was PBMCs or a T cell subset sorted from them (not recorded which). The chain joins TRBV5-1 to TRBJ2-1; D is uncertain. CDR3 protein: CASSLWQNNEQFF. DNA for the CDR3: TGCGCCAGCAGCTTGTGGCAGAACAATGAGCAGTTCTTC.